Following are 21 T cell receptor beta chains from one sample sequenced in a study of identical twins. TCRdb re-analysed the 5' RACE reads in MiXCR, keeping a single row per CDR3 protein. The table has 450,000 or so distinct CDR3 sequences, 11% to 15% seen once; the top ten hold around 0.48%. This sample also belongs to another study, concerning yellow fever vaccine responses in identical twins.

The sequenced sample consisted of CD4+ T cells sorted from blood. These TCRs come from a woman in her late teens or twenties in good health.

CDR3 nucleotides: TGTGCCAGCACACAACCGGGACAGGGGAACAATGAGCAGTTCTTC. It is translated as CASTQPGQGNNEQFF. The chain has TRBV28 and TRBJ2-1; 10 bases match TRBD1. V lost 7 bases and J lost 5; bases outside the gene matches: 8. This CDR3 contains 15 residues. Germline lookup yields CDR1 MDHEN and CDR2 SYDVKM.

V and J are TRBV7-9 and TRBJ2-2, with D possibly matching TRBD2 (6 bases). Germline assignment: CDR1 SEHNR and CDR2 FQNEAQ (reference sequence). The CDR3 contains 16 residues. With 1 base removed from V and 3 bases from J, the gap between germline ends came to 12 bases. The DNA of the CDR3 is TGTGCCAGCAGCTTAGGGGCGCGCGGGGACACCGGGGAGCTGTTTTTT. Translated, it gives CASSLGARGDTGELFF.

The chain carries TRBV20-1 and TRBJ1-4; D might be TRBD1 (5 bases). Trimming pared 0 bases from V and 1 base from J, leaving 9 bases between. Germline CDR1 and CDR2: DFQATT and SNEGSKA (reference sequence). This CDR3 has 15 residues. In DNA form, the CDR3 reads TGCAGTGCTAGAGATACAGGACGAACTAATGAAAAACTGTTTTTT. Residues: CSARDTGRTNEKLFF.

This chain uses TRBV7-2 with TRBJ2-3; 7 nucleotides align to TRBD1. The trim removed 0 bases at V and 0 bases at J, leaving 6 bases unmatched. CDR3 length: 17 amino acids. CDR1 SGHTA and CDR2 FQGNSA come from the germline V gene. The CDR3 region has the DNA TGTGCCAGCAGCTTAGCGGAAACAGGGGTCAGCACAGATACGCAGTATTTT. The encoded protein is CASSLAETGVSTDTQYF.

CDR3 region: CASSLLLTSGSRTDTQYF. The CDR3 nucleotides are TGTGCCAGCAGTTTACTGCTAACTAGCGGGAGTAGAACAGATACGCAGTATTTT. This chain uses TRBV6-2 or TRBV6-3 with TRBJ2-3; 11 bases are a match to TRBD2. J was trimmed by 3 bases and V by 4 bases; bases with no gene match: 12. The CDR3 totals 18 residues. From germline, CDR1 is MNHEY and CDR2 SVGEGT.

The J gene is TRBJ2-7, the V gene TRBV7-8; 8 bases fit TRBD1. With V trimmed by 6 bases and J by 9 bases, 16 bases remained unmatched. Germline CDR1 reads SGHVS; CDR2 reads FQNEAQ. This CDR3 contains 15 residues. The CDR3 sequence: CASSVAGTGRLLQYF. In nucleotides, the CDR3 is TGTGCCAGCAGTGTGGCCGGGACAGGACGTCTACTGCAGTACTTC.

This clonotype showed up just a few times. This chain connects TRBV5-1 to TRBJ2-5; D not resolved. There are 14 residues in the CDR3. CDR1 is SGHRS and CDR2 is YFSETQ in the germline V gene. Trimming pared 2 bases from V and 4 bases from J, leaving 12 bases between. For the CDR3, the DNA is TGCGCCAGCAGCTTTGGAAGCAAGGGAGAGACCCAGTACTTC. Its protein is CASSFGSKGETQYF.

The V call is TRBV5-1, the J call TRBJ2-7; TRBD2 is a possible D gene (6 bases). CDR3 length: 15 amino acids. The V end was cut by 4 bases, the J end by 0 bases, with 14 bases between. CDR1 and CDR2 (germline): SGHRS, YFSETQ. This chain's CDR3 is CASSTRIGSSYEQYF. Here the CDR3 DNA reads TGCGCCAGCAGCACCCGTATCGGGAGCTCCTACGAGCAGTACTTC.

The gene calls are TRBV14 and TRBJ2-7; 9 nucleotides line up with TRBD1. CDR1 and CDR2 (germline): SGHDN, FVKESK. Trimming cost V 4 bases and J 3 bases; bases outside gene matches: 7. The CDR3 contains 15 residues. The CDR3 region is CASSLPGQGLYEQYF. The CDR3 DNA reads as TGTGCCAGCAGCCTACCGGGACAGGGCCTCTACGAGCAGTACTTC.

With regard to this clonotype: One end of the junction fails to match germline, which may point to a read error. In DNA, the CDR3 is TGTGCCAGCAGCCCCGAGCGGGTACCTTTCTACGAGCAGTGCTTC. This sequence encodes CASSPERVPFYEQCF. The rearrangement links TRBV7-8 to TRBJ2-7; a possible D gene is TRBD2 (6 bases). This CDR3 comprises 15 residues. Germline CDR1 is SGHVS and CDR2 is FQNEAQ.

The chain couples TRBV11-2 to TRBJ2-1; TRBD2 might be the D (7 bases). V was trimmed by 5 bases and J by 10 bases, leaving 18 bases between them. Germline values: CDR1 SGHAT, CDR2 FQNNGV. The CDR3 covers 14 residues. The CDR3 loop is CASSHRGEGVEQFF. In DNA, the CDR3 is TGTGCCAGCAGCCACCGTGGGGAGGGGGTGGAGCAGTTCTTC.

The chain uses TRBV6-2 or TRBV6-3 and TRBJ2-1; TRBD2 matches at 8 bases. Germline lookup yields CDR1 MNHEY and CDR2 SVGEGT. This CDR3 spans 16 amino acids. The trim removed 3 bases at V and 8 bases at J, leaving 12 bases unmatched. The chain's CDR3 is CASSYSAGGGGYEQFF. The CDR3 nucleotides are TGTGCCAGCAGTTATAGTGCGGGAGGTGGTGGGTATGAGCAGTTCTTC.

The rearrangement uses TRBV20-1 and TRBJ2-1; 10 bases are a match to TRBD2. This CDR3 comprises 14 residues. Germline V CDR1 and CDR2: DFQATT, SNEGSKA (reference sequence). V dropped 5 bases and J dropped 3; count of bases not matched to a gene: 4. This CDR3 is CSALLAGNYNEQFF. Here the CDR3 DNA reads TGCAGTGCTCTACTAGCGGGAAACTACAATGAGCAGTTCTTC.

This clonotype was recorded many times. At one end the junction does not follow the germline gene, possibly because of a read error. The rearrangement joins TRBV7-2 to TRBJ1-5; the match to TRBD1 covers 8 bases. This CDR3 comprises 15 residues. Germline V CDR1 and CDR2: SGHTA, FQGNSA. The CDR3 sequence is CASSLVAGGNQPQHF. In DNA form, the CDR3 reads TGTGCCAGCAGCTTAGTTGCAGGGGGCAACCAGCCCCAGCATTTT.

This clonotype came up a few times. The genes are TRBV10-3 and TRBJ2-3; perhaps TRBD2 as D (6 bases). The germline V and J ends were trimmed by 5 bases and 0 bases, with 9 bases remaining between them. The length of the CDR3 is 14 residues. Germline CDR1 and CDR2: ENHRY and SYGVKD. The CDR3 sequence: CAISSSVSTDTQYF. The CDR3 nucleotides are TGTGCCATCAGTTCTAGCGTCAGCACAGATACGCAGTATTTT.

The V and J genes are TRBV7-2 and TRBJ1-2, with D unclear. CDR1 and CDR2 from the germline V gene are SGHTA and FQGNSA. The germline V and J ends were trimmed by 0 bases and 13 bases, with 12 bases remaining between them. The CDR3 extends over 12 amino acids. The CDR3 DNA reads TGTGCCAGCAGCTTAGCGCAGTTGTGGCCCACCTTC. It codes for CASSLAQLWPTF. Full variable domain (remainder filled in from reference TRBV7-2 and TRBJ1-2): GAGVSQSPSNKVTEKGKDVELRCDPISGHTALYWYRQSLGQGLEFLIYFQGNSAPDKSGLPSDRFSAERTGGSVSTLTIQRTQQEDSAVYLCASSLAQLWPTFGSGTRLTVV.

This clonotype was observed a handful of times. The J gene is TRBJ2-4, the V gene TRBV6-1; the D call may be TRBD1 or TRBD2 (5 bases each). CDR1 and CDR2 from the germline V gene are MNHNS and SASEGT. This CDR3 spans 14 amino acids. V lost 6 bases and J 3 bases, leaving 12 bases between the germline ends. CDR3 nucleotides: TGTGCCAGCAGACCCGGGACCATCAAAAACATTCAGTACTTC. Translation: CASRPGTIKNIQYF.

This clonotype has just a few counts. The rearrangement uses TRBV11-2 and TRBJ1-1; D unclear. Germline V gives CDR1 SGHAT, CDR2 FQNNGV. CDR3 length equals 14 residues. V gave up 5 bases and J gave up 1 base, with 11 bases separating them. The CDR3 DNA sequence: TGTGCCAGCAGCCCTCTAGCCGGGAACACTGAAGCTTTCTTT. This translates into CASSPLAGNTEAFF.

This chain connects TRBV29-1 to TRBJ2-7, with TRBD2 matching over 9 bases. The CDR3 is made up of 14 amino acids. V was pared by 6 bases and J by 0 bases, with 6 bases of the junction left unmatched. Germline CDR1 reads SQVTM; CDR2 reads ANQGSEA. The CDR3 loop is CSVKTSGDSYEQYF. The CDR3 nucleotides are TGCAGCGTCAAGACTAGCGGAGACTCCTACGAGCAGTACTTC.

A few counts support this clonotype. V gene TRBV9 combines with J gene TRBJ2-5; D perhaps matches TRBD2 (6 bases). The V gene lost 0 bases and the J gene lost 2 bases, with 17 bases spanning the gap. In germline, CDR1 is SGDLS, CDR2 YYNGEE. The CDR3 is 17 amino acids. CDR3 amino acids: CASSVGVASARQETQYF. DNA of the CDR3: TGTGCCAGCAGCGTAGGTGTGGCTAGCGCCCGTCAAGAGACCCAGTACTTC.

This clonotype was seen a few times. The V call is TRBV5-1, the J call TRBJ2-1; 11 nucleotides match TRBD2. The CDR3 loop spans 18 amino acids. Germline V CDR1 and CDR2: SGHRS, YFSETQ. With V trimmed by 0 bases and J by 4 bases, 9 bases remained unmatched. The chain's CDR3 is CASSLGHRLAGQYNEQFF. Here the CDR3 DNA reads TGCGCCAGCAGCTTGGGCCACCGACTAGCGGGGCAATACAATGAGCAGTTCTTC.